The T cell receptor (beta chain) under discussion was sequenced for a study of T cells in women clearing cervical HPV infection. General study results and limits: CIN3+ cases had significantly higher TCR repertoire richness than controls, but evenness did not differ. TRBV6-7 abundance was lower in cases than controls (about 0.099% versus 0.16%).

Germline CDR1 is SEHNR and CDR2 is FQNEAQ (reference sequence). The CDR3 is made up of 13 amino acids. About this clone itself: Its antigen is undetermined. The read comes to an end 3 residues before the CDR3 does, leaving the germline J gene to fill in the end.

Genomic DNA, averaging around 1,200 ng per sample, yielded TCR beta CDR3 via immunoSEQ. Repertoires were generated with immunoSEQ multiplex PCR, while TCRdb's copy carries only in-frame clones and drops some. The sample table includes about 22,000 clones. The chain couples TRBV7-9 to TRBJ2-2, with D possibly called TRBD1 or TRBD2 (5 bases each). The receptor's source is a woman aged 18-70 years with a cervical HPV16 infection that either progressed to CIN3+ or cleared (not recorded which). The specimen sequenced was blood buffy coat. The sequenced CDR3 bases are TGTGCCAGCAGTGGGCCCCGAGGGGAAAAG. This sequence encodes CASSGPRGEK. The full CDR3 protein is CASSGPRGEKLFF. The whole variable domain, remainder taken from reference TRBV7-9 and TRBJ2-2, is DTGVSQNPRHKITKRGQNVTFRCDPISEHNRLYWYRQTLGQGPEFLTYFQNEAQLEKSRLLSDRFSAERPKGSFSTLEIQRTEQGDSAMYLCASSGPRGEKLFFGEGSRLTVL.